This entry features one T cell receptor beta chain sequence. The antigen is not known. The data originate from a study of cytomegalovirus exposure and HLA in healthy donors. Study-wide background: A prior analysis found 90 million to 120 million unique TCR beta sequences from some 200 million T cells.

PCR employed 60 Vbeta and 13 Jbeta primers. Assay: immunoSEQ multiplex PCR; the TCRdb copy retains only in-frame clones and omits some. The sample holds 95,000 to 150,000 clones; around 79% are singletons and the top ten take 4.1%. Study observations and caveats: Per a later analysis, 15,000 to 20,000 TCR beta sequences showed association with HLA alleles at 0.05 false discovery rate.

Germline V lookup: CDR1 ENHRY, CDR2 SYGVKD. V lost 3 bases to trimming and J lost 4 bases, with 13 bases between them. This CDR3 spans 14 amino acids. The sequencing sample was made of PBMCs. The J gene is TRBJ2-7, the V gene TRBV10-3; D unclear. The sequence was obtained from a woman between 40 and 50 years old in good health and CMV-seronegative. The CDR3 nucleotides are TGTGCCATCAGTGACCGGAGTTCAACATACGAGCAGTACTTC. Its protein is CAISDRSSTYEQYF.